The next 5 T cell receptor beta chains were all read from a single sample in a study of blood T cell repertoires in COVID-19. Profiling relied on immunoSEQ multiplex PCR, and the TCRdb table lists in-frame clones only, not all of them. There are more than 85,000 clones in the sample; around 90% occur only once, and approximately 4.9% lies in the top ten. Specimen: peripheral blood. The source is a man aged 65 to 79 with acute or convalescent COVID-19.

This rearrangement joins TRBV7-2 to TRBJ2-3; the D gene is possibly TRBD2 (6 bases). The CDR3 loop spans 13 amino acids. The V end lost 0 bases, the J end lost 6 bases, and 7 bases lay between the germline ends. Germline V gives CDR1 SGHTA, CDR2 FQGNSA. The CDR3 region is CASSLAGRDTQYF. The CDR3 region has the DNA TGTGCCAGCAGCTTAGCAGGGAGGGATACGCAGTATTTT.

V usage is TRBV23-1 and J usage is TRBJ1-4, with D tentatively TRBD1 (5 bases). TRBV23-1 is labeled an ORF, and its function is uncertain. Trimming removed 0 bases at V and 8 bases at J, with 16 bases between. The CDR3 consists of 16 residues. The CDR3 bases are TGCGCCAGCAGTCAATCGTACCCGCCACGGGGGGAAAAACTGTTTTTT. This encodes CASSQSYPPRGEKLFF.

This chain connects TRBV11-2 to TRBJ1-4; 8 bases match TRBD1. This CDR3 has 13 amino acids. The germline V gene encodes CDR1 SGHAT and CDR2 FQNNGV. Trimming cost V 4 bases and J 6 bases; bases outside gene matches: 1. CDR3 protein: CASSSDRDEKLFF. The CDR3 region has the DNA TGTGCCAGCAGCTCGGACAGGGATGAAAAACTGTTTTTT. Full variable domain (outside the CDR3, taken from reference TRBV11-2 and TRBJ1-4): EAGVAQSPRYKIIEKRQSVAFWCNPISGHATLYWYQQILGQGPKLLIQFQNNGVVDDSQLPKDRFSAERLKGVDSTLKIQPAKLEDSAVYLCASSSDRDEKLFFGSGTQLSVL.

The V call is TRBV5-8, the J call TRBJ2-1; 8 bases match TRBD2. Germline V gene data show CDR1 as SGHTS and CDR2 as YDEGEE. The CDR3 covers 15 residues. With V trimmed by 9 bases and J by 8 bases, 16 bases remained unmatched. The CDR3 loop reads CATDWTGGAGDEQFF. CDR3 in DNA: TGTGCCACCGACTGGACCGGGGGGGCCGGGGATGAGCAGTTCTTC.

CDR3 protein: CSMGQGNNSPLHF. DNA for the CDR3: TGCAGCATGGGACAGGGAAACAATTCACCCCTCCACTTT. The V gene is TRBV29-1, the J gene TRBJ1-6, with 9 positions matching TRBD1. Trimming took 8 bases from V and 7 from J; bases not matched to a gene: 6. The CDR3 is made up of 13 amino acids. CDR1 SQVTM and CDR2 ANQGSEA come from the germline V gene. Looking up the rest from reference TRBV29-1 and TRBJ1-6 gives the full variable domain: SAVISQKPSRDICQRGTSLTIQCQVDSQVTMMFWYRQQPGQSLTLIATANQGSEATYESGFVIDKFPISRPNLTFSTLTVSNMSPEDSSIYLCSMGQGNNSPLHFGNGTRLTVT.